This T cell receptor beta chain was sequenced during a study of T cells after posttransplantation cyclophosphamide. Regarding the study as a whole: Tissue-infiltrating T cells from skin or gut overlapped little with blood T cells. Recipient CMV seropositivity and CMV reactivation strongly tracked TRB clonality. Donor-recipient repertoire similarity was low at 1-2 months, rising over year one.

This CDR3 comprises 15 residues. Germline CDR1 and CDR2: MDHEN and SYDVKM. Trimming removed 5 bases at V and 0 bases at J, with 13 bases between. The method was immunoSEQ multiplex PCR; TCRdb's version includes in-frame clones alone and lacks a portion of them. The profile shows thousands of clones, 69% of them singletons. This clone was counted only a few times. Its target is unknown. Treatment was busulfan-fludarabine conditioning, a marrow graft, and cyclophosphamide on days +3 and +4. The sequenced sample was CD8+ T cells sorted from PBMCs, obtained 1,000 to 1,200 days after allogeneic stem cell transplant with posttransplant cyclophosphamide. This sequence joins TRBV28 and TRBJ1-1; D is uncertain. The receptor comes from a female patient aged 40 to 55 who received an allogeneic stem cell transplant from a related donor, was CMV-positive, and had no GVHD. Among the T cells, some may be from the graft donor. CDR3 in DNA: TGTGCCAGCAGTCAACCCTACAGACTGAACACTGAAGCTTTCTTT. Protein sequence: CASSQPYRLNTEAFF. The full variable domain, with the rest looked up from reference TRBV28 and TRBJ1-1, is DVKVTQSSRYLVKRTGEKVFLECVQDMDHENMFWYRQDPGLGLRLIYFSYDVKMKEKGDIPEGYSVSREKKERFSLILESASTNQTSMYLCASSQPYRLNTEAFFGQGTRLTVV.